This T cell receptor beta chain was captured in a study of cytomegalovirus exposure and HLA in healthy donors. Study-level results: TCR beta V- and J-gene trimming, according to a later analysis, was linked to a missense DCLRE1C variant. The sole available immune exposure information was CMV serostatus.

Primers included in the PCR were 60 Vbeta and 13 Jbeta primers. The assay was immunoSEQ multiplex PCR, and TCRdb's table has in-frame clones only and misses some. The table has about 190,000 clones, around 86% seen once. Turning to this clone: Its antigen is still unknown.

CDR1 is SGHRS, CDR2 YFSETQ, per germline. The CDR3 contains 18 residues. V was shortened by 4 bases and J by 2 bases, with 22 bases between the two germline ends. Sequencing was carried out using PBMCs. This chain links TRBV5-1 with TRBJ1-5; D is perhaps TRBD1 (5 bases). The receptor was derived from a man aged 45 to 65 in good health and CMV-seronegative. DNA for the CDR3: TGCGCCAGCAGCACCGCTATAACTCAGGGTGCTGGCAATCAGCCCCAGCATTTT. Amino acid sequence: CASSTAITQGAGNQPQHF.